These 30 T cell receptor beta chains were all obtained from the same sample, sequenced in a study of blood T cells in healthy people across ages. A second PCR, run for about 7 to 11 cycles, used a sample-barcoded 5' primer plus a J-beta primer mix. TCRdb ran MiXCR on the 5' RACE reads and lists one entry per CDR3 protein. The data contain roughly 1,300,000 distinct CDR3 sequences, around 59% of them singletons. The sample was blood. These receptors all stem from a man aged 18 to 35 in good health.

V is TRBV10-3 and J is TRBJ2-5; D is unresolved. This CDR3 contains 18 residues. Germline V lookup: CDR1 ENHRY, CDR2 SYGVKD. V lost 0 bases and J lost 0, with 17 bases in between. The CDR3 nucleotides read TGTGCCATCAGTGAGTCAAAGGTCGAGAGACAAGACCAAGAGACCCAGTACTTC. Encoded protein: CAISESKVERQDQETQYF.

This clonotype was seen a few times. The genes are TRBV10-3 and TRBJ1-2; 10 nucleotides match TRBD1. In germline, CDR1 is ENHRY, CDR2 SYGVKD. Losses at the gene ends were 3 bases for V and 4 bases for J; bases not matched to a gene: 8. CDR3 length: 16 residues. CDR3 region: CAISDGTGDLVYGYTF. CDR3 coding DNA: TGTGCCATCAGTGACGGGACAGGGGACCTTGTCTATGGCTACACCTTC.

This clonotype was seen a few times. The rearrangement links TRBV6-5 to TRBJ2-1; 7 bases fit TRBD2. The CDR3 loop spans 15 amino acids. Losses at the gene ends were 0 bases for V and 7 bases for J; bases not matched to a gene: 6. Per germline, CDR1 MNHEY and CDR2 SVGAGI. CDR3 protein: CASSYSGLGSNEQFF. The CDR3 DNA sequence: TGTGCCAGCAGTTACTCAGGACTAGGGTCGAATGAGCAGTTCTTC.

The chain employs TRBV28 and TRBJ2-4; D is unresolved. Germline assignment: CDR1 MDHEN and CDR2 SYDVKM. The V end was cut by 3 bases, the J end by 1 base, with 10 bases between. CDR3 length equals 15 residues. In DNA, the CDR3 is TGTGCCAGCAGTTTGCTGGGCTGGGCCAAAAACATTCAGTACTTC. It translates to CASSLLGWAKNIQYF. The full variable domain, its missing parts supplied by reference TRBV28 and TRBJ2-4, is DVKVTQSSRYLVKRTGEKVFLECVQDMDHENMFWYRQDPGLGLRLIYFSYDVKMKEKGDIPEGYSVSREKKERFSLILESASTNQTSMYLCASSLLGWAKNIQYFGAGTRLSVL.

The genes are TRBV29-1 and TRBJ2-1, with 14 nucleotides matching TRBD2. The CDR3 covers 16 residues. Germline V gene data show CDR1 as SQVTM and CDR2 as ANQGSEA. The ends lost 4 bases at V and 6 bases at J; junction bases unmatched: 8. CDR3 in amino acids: CSVGGTSGGVSNEQFF. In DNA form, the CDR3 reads TGCAGCGTTGGAGGGACTAGCGGGGGAGTTAGCAATGAGCAGTTCTTC.

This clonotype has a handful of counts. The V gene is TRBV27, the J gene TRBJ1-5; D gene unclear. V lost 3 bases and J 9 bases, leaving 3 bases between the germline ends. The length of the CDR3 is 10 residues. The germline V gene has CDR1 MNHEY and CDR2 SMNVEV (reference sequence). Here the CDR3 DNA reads TGTGCCAGCAGTTTCCCGCCCCAGCATTTT. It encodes CASSFPPQHF.

The DNA of the CDR3 is TGTGCCAGCAGTTTAGGGCAGGGAGAGCAGTTCTTC. Translation: CASSLGQGEQFF. The chain combines TRBV12-3 or TRBV12-4 with TRBJ2-1; weak D call: TRBD1 (5 bases). This CDR3 contains 12 residues. Trimming stripped 1 base from V and 10 bases from J, with 8 bases between.

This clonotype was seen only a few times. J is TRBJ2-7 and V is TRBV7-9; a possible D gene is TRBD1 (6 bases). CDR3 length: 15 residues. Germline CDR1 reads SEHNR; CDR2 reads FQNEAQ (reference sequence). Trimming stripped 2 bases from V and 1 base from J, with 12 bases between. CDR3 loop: CASSLSRDISYEQYF. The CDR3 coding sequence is TGTGCCAGCAGCTTATCCCGGGACATATCCTACGAGCAGTACTTC.

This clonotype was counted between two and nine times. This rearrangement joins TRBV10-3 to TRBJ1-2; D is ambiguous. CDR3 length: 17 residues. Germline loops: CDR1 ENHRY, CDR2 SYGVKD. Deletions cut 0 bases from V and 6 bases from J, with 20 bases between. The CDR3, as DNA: TGTGCCATCAGTGAGTCCGACCCGGCGGGAGTCGGAAATGGCTACACCTTC. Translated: CAISESDPAGVGNGYTF.

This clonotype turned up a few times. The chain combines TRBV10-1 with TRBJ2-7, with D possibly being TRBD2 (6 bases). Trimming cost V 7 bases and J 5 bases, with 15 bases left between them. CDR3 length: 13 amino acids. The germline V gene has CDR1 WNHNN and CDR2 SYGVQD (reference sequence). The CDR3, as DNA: TGCGCCAGCACGGAGGGACCTCTGGACGAGCAGTACTTC. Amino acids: CASTEGPLDEQYF.

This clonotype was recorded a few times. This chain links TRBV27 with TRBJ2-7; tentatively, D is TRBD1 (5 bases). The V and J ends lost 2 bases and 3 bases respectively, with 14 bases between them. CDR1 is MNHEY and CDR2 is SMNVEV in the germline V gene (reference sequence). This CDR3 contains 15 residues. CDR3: CASSLRGRALYEQYF. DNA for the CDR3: TGTGCCAGCAGTTTAAGGGGCCGGGCCCTCTACGAGCAGTACTTC.

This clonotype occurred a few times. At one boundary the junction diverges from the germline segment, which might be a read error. In nucleotides, the CDR3 is TGCAGTGCTGCCTCACCGGAGGGCACGGATACGCAGTATTTT. As protein: CSAASPEGTDTQYF. The V and J genes are TRBV20-1 and TRBJ2-3; D perhaps matches TRBD2 (6 bases). CDR3 length: 14 amino acids. The V gene's germline CDR1 is DFQATT and CDR2 SNEGSKA (reference sequence).

The CDR3 region is CASSLDSSGGAIDEQFF. The CDR3 region has the DNA TGTGCCAGCAGCTTGGATTCTAGCGGGGGGGCCATTGATGAGCAGTTCTTC. The chain combines TRBV5-4 with TRBJ2-1; TRBD2 matches 12 bases. CDR1 and CDR2 from the germline V gene are SGHNT and YYREEE (reference sequence). Germline trimming cut 0 bases from V and 8 bases from J; bases unmatched to any gene: 9. This CDR3 contains 17 residues.

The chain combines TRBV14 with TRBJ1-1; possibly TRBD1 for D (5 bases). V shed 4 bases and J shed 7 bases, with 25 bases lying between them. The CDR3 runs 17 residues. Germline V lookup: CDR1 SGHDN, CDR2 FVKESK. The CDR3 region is CASSPPAGTYPIGEAFF. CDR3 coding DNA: TGTGCCAGCAGCCCCCCAGCAGGGACCTACCCTATTGGTGAAGCTTTCTTT.

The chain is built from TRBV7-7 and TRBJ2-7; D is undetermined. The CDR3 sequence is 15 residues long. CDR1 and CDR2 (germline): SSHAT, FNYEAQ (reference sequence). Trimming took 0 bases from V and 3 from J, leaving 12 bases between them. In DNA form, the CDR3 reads TGTGCCAGCAGCTTAGCGAAGGGTAACCACTACGAGCAGTACTTC. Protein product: CASSLAKGNHYEQYF.

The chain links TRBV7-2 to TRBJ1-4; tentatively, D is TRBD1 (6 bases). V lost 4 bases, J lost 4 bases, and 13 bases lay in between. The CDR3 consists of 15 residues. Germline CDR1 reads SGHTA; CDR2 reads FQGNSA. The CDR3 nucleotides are TGTGCCAGCAGCTACCTAGGGGGACTTAATGAAAAACTGTTTTTT. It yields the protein CASSYLGGLNEKLFF.

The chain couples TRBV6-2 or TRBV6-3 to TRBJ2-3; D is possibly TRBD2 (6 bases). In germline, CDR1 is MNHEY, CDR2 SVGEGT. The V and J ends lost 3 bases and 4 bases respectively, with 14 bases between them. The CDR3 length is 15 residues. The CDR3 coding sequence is TGTGCCAGCAGTTATGGCGGGACGTCGGCAGATACGCAGTATTTT. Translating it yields CASSYGGTSADTQYF.

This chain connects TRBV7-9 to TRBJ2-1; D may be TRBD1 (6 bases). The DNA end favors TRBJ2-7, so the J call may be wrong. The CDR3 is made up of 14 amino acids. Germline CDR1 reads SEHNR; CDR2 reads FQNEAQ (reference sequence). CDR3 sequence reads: CASSFADRNNEQYF. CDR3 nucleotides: TGTGCCAGCAGCTTTGCCGACAGGAACAATGAGCAGTACTTC.

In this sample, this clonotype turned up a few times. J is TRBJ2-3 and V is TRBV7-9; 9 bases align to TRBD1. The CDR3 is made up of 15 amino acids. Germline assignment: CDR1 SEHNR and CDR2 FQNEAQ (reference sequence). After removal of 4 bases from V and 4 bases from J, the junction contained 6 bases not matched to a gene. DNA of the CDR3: TGTGCCAGCAGCTCCCGGGACAGGGTCCCAGATACGCAGTATTTT. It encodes CASSSRDRVPDTQYF.

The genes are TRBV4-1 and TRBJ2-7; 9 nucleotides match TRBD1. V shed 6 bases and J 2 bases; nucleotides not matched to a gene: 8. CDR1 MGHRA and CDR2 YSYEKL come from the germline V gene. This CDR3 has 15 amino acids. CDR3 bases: TGCGCCAGCAGTCAACCGACAGGGGGGACCTACGAGCAGTACTTC. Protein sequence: CASSQPTGGTYEQYF.

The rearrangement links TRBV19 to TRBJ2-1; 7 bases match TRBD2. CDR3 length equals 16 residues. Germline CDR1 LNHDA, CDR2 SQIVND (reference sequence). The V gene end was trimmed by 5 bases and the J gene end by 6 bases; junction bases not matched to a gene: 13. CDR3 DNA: TGTGCCAGTAGTGTCCCGTGGGGGACTATACGCAATGAGCAGTTCTTC. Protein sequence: CASSVPWGTIRNEQFF.

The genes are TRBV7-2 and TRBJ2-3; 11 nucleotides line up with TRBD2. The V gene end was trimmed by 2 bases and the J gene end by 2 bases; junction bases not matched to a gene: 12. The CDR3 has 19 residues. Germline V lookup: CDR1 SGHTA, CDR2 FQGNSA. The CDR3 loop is CASSLLTSLAGGSTDTQYF. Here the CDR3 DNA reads TGTGCCAGCAGCTTATTAACCTCTCTAGCGGGGGGCTCCACAGATACGCAGTATTTT.

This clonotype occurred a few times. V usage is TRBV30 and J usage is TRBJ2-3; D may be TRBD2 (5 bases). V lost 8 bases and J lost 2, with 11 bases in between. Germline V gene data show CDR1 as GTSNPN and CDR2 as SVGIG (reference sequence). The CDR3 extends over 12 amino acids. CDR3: CARTGNTDTQYF. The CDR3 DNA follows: TGTGCCCGCACGGGGAACACAGATACGCAGTATTTT.

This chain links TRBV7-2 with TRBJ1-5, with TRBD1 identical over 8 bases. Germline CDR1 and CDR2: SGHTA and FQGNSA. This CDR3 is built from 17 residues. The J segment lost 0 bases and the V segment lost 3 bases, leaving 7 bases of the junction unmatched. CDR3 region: CASSLRAGGYSNQPQHF. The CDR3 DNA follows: TGTGCCAGCAGCTTGAGGGCAGGGGGCTATAGCAATCAGCCCCAGCATTTT.

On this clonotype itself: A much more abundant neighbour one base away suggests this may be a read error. CDR3 bases: TGCAGTGCTAGCGGACAGGTTCGCAATGAGCAGTACTTC. It encodes CSASGQVRNEQYF. The V and J genes are TRBV20-1 and TRBJ2-1, with 7 positions matching TRBD1. The end of the DNA is better explained by TRBJ2-7, so the J call may be wrong. CDR1 is DFQATT, CDR2 SNEGSKA, per germline (reference sequence). The CDR3 totals 13 residues.

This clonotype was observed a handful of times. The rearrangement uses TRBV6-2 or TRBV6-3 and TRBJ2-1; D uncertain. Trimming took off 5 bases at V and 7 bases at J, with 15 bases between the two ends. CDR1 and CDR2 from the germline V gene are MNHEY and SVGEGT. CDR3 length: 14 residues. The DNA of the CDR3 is TGTGCCAGCAGTCCACCAGTCGGTTTGAATGAGCAGTTCTTC. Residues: CASSPPVGLNEQFF.

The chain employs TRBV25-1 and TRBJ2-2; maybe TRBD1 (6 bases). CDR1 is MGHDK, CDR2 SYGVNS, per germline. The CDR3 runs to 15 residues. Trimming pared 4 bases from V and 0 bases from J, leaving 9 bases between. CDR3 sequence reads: CASSGTDANTGELFF. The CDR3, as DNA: TGTGCCAGCAGTGGGACAGACGCGAACACCGGGGAGCTGTTTTTT.

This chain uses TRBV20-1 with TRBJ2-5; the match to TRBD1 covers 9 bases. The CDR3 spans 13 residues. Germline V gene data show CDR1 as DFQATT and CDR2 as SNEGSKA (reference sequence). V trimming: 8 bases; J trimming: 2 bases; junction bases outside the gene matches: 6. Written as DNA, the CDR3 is TGCAGTCCCGGAGACAGGGGGCAAGAGACCCAGTACTTC. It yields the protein CSPGDRGQETQYF.

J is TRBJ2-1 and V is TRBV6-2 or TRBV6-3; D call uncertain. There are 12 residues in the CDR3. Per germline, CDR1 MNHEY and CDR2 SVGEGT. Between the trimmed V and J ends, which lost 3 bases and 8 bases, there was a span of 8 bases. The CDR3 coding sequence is TGTGCCAGCAGTTATGGTCCATATGAGCAGTTCTTC. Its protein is CASSYGPYEQFF.

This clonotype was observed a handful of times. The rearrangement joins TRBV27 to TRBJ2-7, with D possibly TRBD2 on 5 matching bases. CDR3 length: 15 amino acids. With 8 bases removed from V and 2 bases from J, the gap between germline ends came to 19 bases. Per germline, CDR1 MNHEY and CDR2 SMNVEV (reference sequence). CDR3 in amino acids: CASGRVSDSPYEQYF. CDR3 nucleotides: TGTGCCAGCGGGCGGGTCTCGGACTCTCCCTACGAGCAGTACTTC.